This T cell receptor (beta chain) was found in a study of T-cell memory formation after mild COVID-19. TCRdb called the 5' RACE reads again in MiXCR, with one record for every CDR3 protein. The table has over 45,000 distinct CDR3 sequences, 25% to 35% seen once; the top ten hold 43%. This CDR3 has 15 amino acids. Trimming at V came to 6 bases and at J to 4 bases, leaving 9 bases not matched to a gene. Germline V gene data show CDR1 as SGHTA and CDR2 as FQGNSA. This clonotype occurred a few times. The specimen was PBMCs or a T cell subset sorted from them (not recorded which). The chain recombines TRBV7-2 with TRBJ1-5; TRBD1 agrees at 7 bases. The receptor comes from a man between 18 and 29 years old who had mild COVID-19 (a few samples of this study predate the infection). Cell type and time point are not known. The CDR3 here is CASSHRGGVNQPQHF. The CDR3 nucleotides are TGTGCCAGCAGTCACAGGGGCGGTGTGAATCAGCCCCAGCATTTT.